This record concerns one TCR beta chain sequence. Its antigen is undetermined. This specimen belongs to a study of glioma-infiltrating T cells. At the level of the study: About one million peripheral T cells were targeted at about 4.5- to 11-fold coverage.

Study-wide points: Tissue and blood shared very few CDR3 sequences.

Germline V gene data show CDR1 as MDHEN and CDR2 as SYDVKM. After removal of 6 bases from V and 6 bases from J, the junction contained 20 bases not matched to a gene. This CDR3 is 19 amino acids long. TCR alpha and beta CDR3 regions were amplified from RNA using iRepertoire nested multiplex PCR. TCRdb reprocessed the multiplex PCR reads via MiXCR and lists one record per CDR3 protein. The sample carries roughly 350,000 distinct CDR3 sequences, 41% recorded once. This chain joins TRBV28 and TRBJ2-7; 13 bases are a match to TRBD2. The clonotype comes from a human donor with low-grade glioma or glioblastoma, undergoing nonglioma brain surgery, or in good health (not recorded which). What was sequenced was glioma tissue, nonneoplastic brain tissue, or PBMCs (not recorded which). The CDR3 loop reads CASSTIGLAGEKGPGEQYF. The CDR3 DNA sequence: TGTGCCAGCAGCACCATAGGACTAGCGGGAGAAAAGGGGCCGGGCGAGCAGTACTTC.